What follows are 27 T cell receptor beta chains derived from one specimen sequenced in a study of CD8 T cells in Susac syndrome (dated by TCRdb to the late 2010s). Libraries were constructed by the immunoSEQ multiplex PCR assay. RNA was extracted using the RNeasy kit, and about 0.45 to 1 ug of the RNA was reverse transcribed with random hexamers. TCRdb redid the processing of the public reads, applying fastp at Q25 and MiXCR, and retained in-frame beta chains. Each entry merges the rows of one CDR3 protein and shows their most common DNA and genes. The sample table shows 80,000 or so distinct CDR3 sequences, and roughly 95% are seen once. In total, the top ten clones hold around 0.41% of the sample. The material sequenced was CD8+ T cells from PBMCs. These receptors originate from a human donor with Susac syndrome.

This chain connects TRBV20-1 to TRBJ2-1; D not certain. The V and J ends lost 1 base and 0 bases respectively, with 7 bases between them. Germline CDR1 and CDR2: DFQATT and SNEGSKA (reference sequence). CDR3 size: 14 residues. CDR3 loop: CSARGSRSYNEQFF. CDR3 sequence (DNA): TGCAGTGCTAGAGGCTCACGCTCCTACAATGAGCAGTTCTTC.

This rearrangement joins TRBV5-1 to TRBJ2-2, with no clear D. V dropped 5 bases and J dropped 5 bases, with 7 bases sitting between them. Germline V gene data show CDR1 as SGHRS and CDR2 as YFSETQ. CDR3 length: 12 residues. CDR3 in amino acids: CASSGFTGELFF. The DNA of the CDR3 is TGCGCCAGCAGTGGTTTTACCGGGGAGCTGTTTTTT.

This rearrangement joins TRBV14 to TRBJ2-1; D possibly matches TRBD1 or TRBD2 (6 bases each). The CDR3 contains 15 residues. Trimming removed 0 bases at V and 9 bases at J, with 15 bases between. Looked up from germline, CDR1 is SGHDN and CDR2 is FVKESK. CDR3 in DNA: TGTGCCAGCAGCCAAGACGTCGGGAGAGGGGGTGAGCAGTTCTTC. Encoded protein: CASSQDVGRGGEQFF. Together with reference TRBV14 and TRBJ2-1, the CDR3 gives the full variable domain: EAGVTQFPSHSVIEKGQTVTLRCDPISGHDNLYWYRRVMGKEIKFLLHFVKESKQDESGMPNNRFLAERTGGTYSTLKVQPAELEDSGVYFCASSQDVGRGGEQFFGPGTRLTVL.

The gene calls are TRBV5-4 and TRBJ2-3; D gene ambiguous. CDR3 length: 13 residues. Trimming took 9 bases from V and 4 from J, leaving 15 bases between them. Germline CDR1 and CDR2: SGHNT and YYREEE (reference sequence). In DNA, the CDR3 is TGTGCCATCACGCTTACAAGACCAGATACGCAGTATTTT. Translated, it gives CAITLTRPDTQYF.

CDR3 region: CASRAGPYLWEQYF. In DNA form, the CDR3 reads TGCGCCAGCAGGGCAGGGCCGTACCTCTGGGAGCAGTACTTC. The chain has TRBV5-1 and TRBJ2-7; possible D gene TRBD1, 5 bases. V was pared by 5 bases and J by 7 bases, with 19 bases between. The CDR3 runs to 14 residues. From germline, CDR1 is SGHRS and CDR2 YFSETQ. The full variable domain, completed using reference TRBV5-1 and TRBJ2-7, is KAGVTQTPRYLIKTRGQQVTLSCSPISGHRSVSWYQQTPGQGLQFLFEYFSETQRNKGNFPGRFSGRQFSNSRSEMNVSTLELGDSALYLCASRAGPYLWEQYFGPGTRLTVT.

The DNA for the CDR3 is TGTGCCAGCAGCCTCGGGGACAGGGTCTACAATGAGCAGTTCTTC. As protein: CASSLGDRVYNEQFF. The genes are TRBV7-9 and TRBJ2-1; 9 bases fit TRBD1. Germline V gene lookup returns CDR1 SEHNR and CDR2 FQNEAQ (reference sequence). The CDR3 runs to 15 residues. With 5 bases clipped from V and 3 bases from J, the junction kept 5 bases outside the gene matches.

The chain couples TRBV4-2 to TRBJ2-7; a weak D match, TRBD1 (6 bases). V was shortened by 0 bases and J by 1 base, with 10 bases between the two germline ends. The length of the CDR3 is 15 residues. CDR1 is LGHNA, CDR2 YNFKEQ, per germline. This CDR3 reads CASSQDSDSSYEQYF. CDR3 DNA: TGTGCCAGCAGCCAAGACTCGGACAGTTCCTACGAGCAGTACTTC.

The chain links TRBV5-1 to TRBJ2-7, with D possibly called TRBD1 or TRBD2 (5 bases each). This CDR3 has 16 amino acids. V was pared by 0 bases and J by 6 bases, with 19 bases between. The germline V gene encodes CDR1 SGHRS and CDR2 YFSETQ. The CDR3 here is CASSLAGASTHREQYF. The CDR3 bases are TGCGCCAGCAGCTTGGCCGGGGCGAGCACCCACCGCGAGCAGTACTTC.

The CDR3 reads CASSVETGVDGYTF. The CDR3 coding sequence is TGTGCCAGCAGTGTAGAGACAGGGGTGGATGGCTACACCTTC. This chain links TRBV6-1 with TRBJ1-2, with TRBD1 matching over 8 bases. CDR1 and CDR2 from the germline V gene are MNHNS and SASEGT. The length of the CDR3 is 14 residues. The junction had 7 bases not matched to a gene; V was cut back by 4 bases and J by 6 bases.

This clonotype appeared once. The rearrangement uses TRBV6-2 or TRBV6-3 and TRBJ2-7; no firm D call. CDR1 is MNHEY, CDR2 SVGEGT, per germline. V dropped 6 bases and J dropped 3 bases, with 12 bases sitting between them. The CDR3 is 13 amino acids. CDR3 protein: CASSTDMVYEQYV. CDR3 nucleotides: TGTGCCAGCAGCACCGACATGGTCTACGAGCAGTACGTC.

The CDR3 is CASSRVYAEAFF. For the CDR3, the DNA is TGTGCCAGCAGTCGGGTGTATGCTGAAGCTTTCTTT. This rearrangement joins TRBV28 to TRBJ1-1, with D hard to call. Deletions cut 5 bases from V and 6 bases from J, with 10 bases between. The length of the CDR3 is 12 residues. CDR1 and CDR2 from the germline V gene are MDHEN and SYDVKM.

The V and J genes are TRBV4-3 and TRBJ2-1; TRBD2 matches 11 bases. Losses at the gene ends were 3 bases for V and 4 bases for J; bases not matched to a gene: 5. The germline V gene has CDR1 LGHNA and CDR2 YSLEER. This CDR3 is built from 16 residues. Here the CDR3 reads CASSQATSGGYNEQFF. CDR3 DNA sequence: TGCGCCAGCAGCCAGGCCACTAGCGGGGGTTACAATGAGCAGTTCTTC.

The chain joins TRBV20-1 to TRBJ2-6, with D maybe TRBD1 (5 bases). This CDR3 is built from 16 residues. CDR1 DFQATT and CDR2 SNEGSKA come from the germline V gene (reference sequence). The V end was cut by 1 base, the J end by 0 bases, with 10 bases between. The CDR3 nucleotides are TGCAGTGCTAGAGCCGACAGCTACTCTGGGGCCAACGTCCTGACTTTC. Protein product: CSARADSYSGANVLTF.

V gene TRBV7-9 combines with J gene TRBJ2-1; D is perhaps TRBD2 (5 bases). The germline gives CDR1 SEHNR, CDR2 FQNEAQ (reference sequence). This CDR3 contains 17 residues. Between the trimmed V and J ends, which lost 5 bases and 3 bases, there was a span of 20 bases. The CDR3 DNA follows: TGTGCCAGCAGCCCGATAGCCCTTGACGGGGACTACAATGAGCAGTTCTTC. This sequence encodes CASSPIALDGDYNEQFF.

This sequence joins TRBV5-1 and TRBJ2-1; the D is unclear. V gave up 0 bases and J gave up 5 bases, with 6 bases separating them. Germline V gives CDR1 SGHRS, CDR2 YFSETQ. The CDR3 loop spans 13 amino acids. The CDR3 DNA is TGCGCCAGCAGCTTGGCCACCAACAATGAGCAGTTCTTC. Translation gives CASSLATNNEQFF.

This clonotype was observed once. The chain employs TRBV15 and TRBJ2-7; 8 bases line up with TRBD1. V lost 1 base, J lost 3 bases, and 8 bases stayed unmatched. Germline loops: CDR1 LNHNV, CDR2 YYDKDF (reference sequence). The length of the CDR3 is 16 residues. CDR3 in DNA: TGTGCCACCAGCAGAGGAGGACAGGGATCGGTCTACGAGCAGTACGTC. Protein product: CATSRGGQGSVYEQYV.

Only one count was recorded for this clonotype. This chain uses TRBV20-1 with TRBJ2-3, with TRBD2 matching over 10 bases. V shed 6 bases and J 6 bases; nucleotides not matched to a gene: 6. There are 13 residues in the CDR3. The germline V gene has CDR1 DFQATT and CDR2 SNEGSKA (reference sequence). CDR3 region: CSAPSGGVDTQYF. The CDR3, as DNA: TGCAGTGCACCAAGCGGGGGGGTTGATACGCAGTATTTT.

J is TRBJ1-1 and V is TRBV7-9; D gene unclear. The V end was cut by 5 bases, the J end by 4 bases, with 5 bases between. The CDR3 contains 11 residues. Germline CDR1 is SEHNR and CDR2 is FQNEAQ (reference sequence). CDR3 sequence: CASSRSTEAFF. DNA for the CDR3: TGTGCCAGCAGCCGATCCACTGAAGCTTTCTTT.

This clonotype was observed a single time. The J gene is TRBJ2-1, the V gene TRBV29-1; 15 nucleotides match TRBD2. The CDR3 loop spans 17 amino acids. The germline gives CDR1 SQVTM, CDR2 ANQGSEA. V lost 1 base and J lost 3; bases outside the gene matches: 4. In DNA form, the CDR3 reads TGCAGCGTTGAAGGGACTAGCGGGGGGGGAAACTACAATGAGCAGTTCTTC. Residues: CSVEGTSGGGNYNEQFF.

This chain joins TRBV20-1 and TRBJ2-3; D is undetermined. In germline, CDR1 is DFQATT, CDR2 SNEGSKA (reference sequence). V was trimmed by 0 bases and J by 2 bases, leaving 9 bases between them. The CDR3 contains 14 residues. The CDR3 region has the DNA TGCAGTGCTAGAGAGGCGAGAACCACAGATACGCAGTATTTT. Its translation: CSAREARTTDTQYF.

The J gene is TRBJ2-1, the V gene TRBV11-2; TRBD2 might be the D (5 bases). With 6 bases removed from V and 6 bases from J, the gap between germline ends came to 12 bases. Per germline, CDR1 SGHAT and CDR2 FQNNGV. CDR3 length: 13 residues. The CDR3 nucleotides are TGTGCCAGCAGTTCTGGACGGGGCAATGAGCAGTTCTTC. Translating it yields CASSSGRGNEQFF.

This clonotype showed up just a few times. V gene TRBV29-1 combines with J gene TRBJ1-2, with D possibly TRBD1 on 5 matching bases. Germline V gene data show CDR1 as SQVTM and CDR2 as ANQGSEA. The CDR3 runs to 13 residues. Trimming shortened V by 0 bases and J by 7 bases, and 12 bases separated the two germline ends. DNA of the CDR3: TGCAGCGTTGAAGACCCTATAGGGGCTGGCTACACCTTC. Protein sequence: CSVEDPIGAGYTF.

The chain links TRBV20-1 to TRBJ2-6; no clear D. Germline V gene lookup returns CDR1 DFQATT and CDR2 SNEGSKA (reference sequence). The V and J ends lost 1 base and 2 bases respectively, with 12 bases between them. This CDR3 is 16 amino acids long. The CDR3 loop reads CSARGDQKTGANVLTF. Written as DNA, the CDR3 is TGCAGTGCTAGAGGCGATCAGAAGACTGGGGCCAACGTCCTGACTTTC.

This clonotype was counted once. The J gene is TRBJ2-7, the V gene TRBV5-4; TRBD2 is a possible D gene (5 bases). The CDR3 totals 14 residues. The ends were cut back, 2 bases at V and 5 bases at J, with 14 bases in the middle. The germline CDR1 and CDR2 sequences are SGHNT and YYREEE (reference sequence). CDR3 loop: CASSFGRAQDEQYF. The CDR3 DNA is TGTGCCAGCAGCTTCGGGCGGGCTCAGGACGAGCAGTACTTC.

This chain links TRBV2 with TRBJ2-3, with no clear D. The CDR3 loop spans 14 amino acids. Trimming pared 3 bases from V and 6 bases from J, leaving 13 bases between. In germline, CDR1 is SNHLY, CDR2 FYNNEI. CDR3 sequence reads: CASSDHFARDTQYF. The CDR3 DNA is TGTGCCAGCAGTGACCACTTCGCCAGGGATACGCAGTATTTT.

The rearrangement links TRBV5-1 to TRBJ2-3, with 10 bases matching TRBD2. V shed 0 bases, J shed 1 base, and the junction held 2 bases outside the gene matches. Germline CDR1 and CDR2: SGHRS and YFSETQ. CDR3 length: 16 amino acids. The DNA for the CDR3 is TGCGCCAGCAGCTTGGCCGGGACTAGCGGCACAGATACGCAGTATTTT. This translates into CASSLAGTSGTDTQYF.

This chain uses TRBV24-1 with TRBJ2-4; unclear D gene. V lost 4 bases and J lost 0, with 6 bases in between. This CDR3 is 14 amino acids long. CDR1 and CDR2 from the germline V gene are KGHDR and SFDVKD. This chain's CDR3 is CATSDGRAKNIQYF. CDR3 coding DNA: TGTGCCACCAGTGACGGGCGAGCCAAAAACATTCAGTACTTC.